This is a list of T cell receptor beta chains from one sample in a study of blood T cell repertoires in COVID-19. Produced via immunoSEQ multiplex PCR; TCRdb's table is partial and in-frame only. The sample has approximately 100,000 clones; 60% to 80% are singletons. Source material: peripheral blood. These receptors were obtained from a human donor with acute or convalescent COVID-19. The donor label of this sample is uncertain. Each CDR3 is given with its conserved first and last residue. Fields, in order: V gene, D gene, J gene, clone size, CDR3 protein, CDR3 DNA. D genes are given only for firm matches. A clone size is listed for some rows: how often the clone was seen (once, few, many), or a class if it is expanded.

V gene: TRBV7-6
D gene: -
J gene: TRBJ2-1
clone size: -
CDR3 protein: CASSFPRVRQWDYNEQFF
CDR3 DNA: TGTGCCAGCAGCTTCCCGCGGGTCCGCCAATGGGATTACAATGAGCAGTTCTTC

V gene: TRBV29-1
D gene: -
J gene: TRBJ2-5
clone size: -
CDR3 protein: CSVEGRDRETQYF
CDR3 DNA: TGCAGCGTTGAAGGCAGGGATCGGGAGACCCAGTACTTC

V gene: TRBV30
D gene: TRBD1
J gene: TRBJ1-2
clone size: -
CDR3 protein: CAWTLGQGPYGYTF
CDR3 DNA: TGTGCCTGGACCCTAGGACAGGGGCCCTATGGCTACACCTTC

V gene: TRBV7-6
D gene: -
J gene: TRBJ2-2
clone size: -
CDR3 protein: CASSLGSLLGRELFF
CDR3 DNA: TGTGCCAGCAGCTTAGGAAGTCTCCTAGGCAGGGAGCTGTTTTTT

V gene: TRBV7-8
D gene: TRBD1
J gene: TRBJ1-5
clone size: -
CDR3 protein: CASSWDRGNQPQHF
CDR3 DNA: TGTGCCAGCAGCTGGGACAGGGGCAATCAGCCCCAGCATTTT

V gene: TRBV2
D gene: TRBD1
J gene: TRBJ1-3
clone size: few
CDR3 protein: CASSKNRGTGNTIYF
CDR3 DNA: TGTGCCAGCAGCAAGAACAGGGGGACGGGGAACACCATATATTTT

V gene: TRBV30
D gene: -
J gene: TRBJ2-5
clone size: -
CDR3 protein: CAWSLNTRETQYF
CDR3 DNA: TGTGCCTGGAGTCTTAATACACGAGAGACCCAGTACTTC

V gene: TRBV14
D gene: -
J gene: TRBJ2-1
clone size: few
CDR3 protein: CASSQDSDEQFF
CDR3 DNA: TGTGCCAGCAGCCAAGATTCGGATGAGCAGTTCTTC

V gene: TRBV5-1
D gene: -
J gene: TRBJ1-2
clone size: -
CDR3 protein: CASSLAGRGYTF
CDR3 DNA: TGCGCCAGCAGCTTGGCGGGGAGAGGCTACACCTTC

V gene: TRBV5-8
D gene: -
J gene: TRBJ2-7
clone size: -
CDR3 protein: CASSSLRDILSYEQYF
CDR3 DNA: TGTGCCAGCAGCTCTCTCCGGGACATTCTCTCCTACGAGCAGTACTTC

V gene: TRBV9
D gene: -
J gene: TRBJ1-2
clone size: -
CDR3 protein: CASSVDIKRGYTF
CDR3 DNA: TGTGCCAGCAGCGTCGACATTAAGAGAGGCTACACCTTC

V gene: TRBV30
D gene: -
J gene: TRBJ1-1
clone size: -
CDR3 protein: CAWTGRDTEAFF
CDR3 DNA: TGTGCCTGGACAGGCAGGGACACTGAAGCTTTCTTT

V gene: TRBV7-8
D gene: TRBD1
J gene: TRBJ1-2
clone size: -
CDR3 protein: CASSSRGTGSYGYTF
CDR3 DNA: TGTGCCAGCAGCTCCCGCGGGACAGGGTCCTATGGCTACACCTTC

V gene: TRBV6-6
D gene: -
J gene: TRBJ1-5
clone size: -
CDR3 protein: CASSSGGQPQHF
CDR3 DNA: TGTGCCAGCAGTTCGGGGGGTCAGCCCCAGCATTTT

V gene: TRBV2
D gene: TRBD1
J gene: TRBJ1-1
clone size: many
CDR3 protein: CARKQGPLNTEAFF
CDR3 DNA: TGTGCCCGCAAACAGGGGCCCCTGAACACTGAAGCTTTCTTT

V gene: TRBV7-9
D gene: TRBD1
J gene: TRBJ1-1
clone size: few
CDR3 protein: CASSLGQKNTEAFF
CDR3 DNA: TGTGCCAGCAGCTTGGGACAGAAGAACACTGAAGCTTTCTTT

V gene: TRBV5-1
D gene: TRBD2
J gene: TRBJ2-1
clone size: -
CDR3 protein: CASRPSGTSGYNEQFF
CDR3 DNA: TGCGCCAGCAGACCCTCCGGGACTAGCGGTTACAATGAGCAGTTCTTC

V gene: TRBV4-1
D gene: TRBD1
J gene: TRBJ1-1
clone size: -
CDR3 protein: CASSLRDRAFEAFF
CDR3 DNA: TGCGCCAGCAGCCTCCGGGACAGGGCCTTTGAAGCTTTCTTT

V gene: TRBV19
D gene: TRBD1
J gene: TRBJ1-2
clone size: -
CDR3 protein: CASSGGQYPYGYTF
CDR3 DNA: TGTGCCAGTAGTGGGGGACAGTATCCCTATGGCTACACCTTC

V gene: TRBV2
D gene: TRBD2
J gene: TRBJ2-2
clone size: -
CDR3 protein: CASRRRGGNTGELFF
CDR3 DNA: TGTGCCAGCAGACGCCGGGGGGGTAACACCGGGGAGCTGTTTTTT

V gene: TRBV28
D gene: TRBD1
J gene: TRBJ1-2
clone size: -
CDR3 protein: CASRQGTWGYTF
CDR3 DNA: TGTGCCAGCAGACAGGGGACTTGGGGCTACACCTTC

V gene: TRBV7-6
D gene: -
J gene: TRBJ1-5
clone size: -
CDR3 protein: CASSFQRNQPQHF
CDR3 DNA: TGTGCCAGCAGCTTTCAACGGAATCAGCCCCAGCATTTT

V gene: TRBV3-1/TRBV3-2
D gene: -
J gene: TRBJ1-3
clone size: -
CDR3 protein: CASSQGYPPGNTIYF
CDR3 DNA: TGTGCCAGCAGCCAAGGCTATCCACCGGGAAACACCATATATTTT

V gene: TRBV7-3
D gene: -
J gene: TRBJ2-1
clone size: -
CDR3 protein: CASSGGSGEQFF
CDR3 DNA: TGTGCCAGCAGCGGGGGCTCGGGTGAGCAGTTCTTC

V gene: TRBV6-5
D gene: -
J gene: TRBJ1-5
clone size: -
CDR3 protein: CASTPQGSQPQHF
CDR3 DNA: TGTGCCAGCACCCCACAGGGATCACAGCCCCAGCATTTT

V gene: TRBV18
D gene: TRBD1
J gene: TRBJ1-2
clone size: -
CDR3 protein: CASSPDRNYGYTF
CDR3 DNA: TGTGCCAGCTCACCGGACAGGAACTATGGCTACACCTTC

V gene: TRBV2
D gene: -
J gene: TRBJ1-3
clone size: -
CDR3 protein: CASSVRGNTIYF
CDR3 DNA: TGTGCCAGCAGTGTAAGAGGGAACACCATATATTTT

V gene: TRBV19
D gene: TRBD1
J gene: TRBJ1-6
clone size: -
CDR3 protein: CASSMKGQGQSPLHF
CDR3 DNA: TGTGCCAGTAGTATGAAAGGACAGGGACAGTCACCCCTCCACTTT

V gene: TRBV3-1/TRBV3-2
D gene: -
J gene: TRBJ2-6
clone size: -
CDR3 protein: CASSHRQATFSGANVLTF
CDR3 DNA: TGTGCCAGCAGCCACCGACAGGCAACCTTCTCTGGGGCCAACGTCCTGACTTTC

V gene: TRBV2
D gene: -
J gene: TRBJ1-5
clone size: many
CDR3 protein: CASRVGGGGGNQPQHF
CDR3 DNA: TGTGCCAGCAGGGTGGGTGGGGGAGGTGGCAATCAGCCCCAGCATTTT

V gene: TRBV5-1
D gene: TRBD2
J gene: TRBJ2-5
clone size: -
CDR3 protein: CASSRMGWTSGGQETQYF
CDR3 DNA: TGCGCCAGCAGCCGTATGGGATGGACTAGCGGGGGACAAGAGACCCAGTACTTC

V gene: TRBV28
D gene: TRBD1
J gene: TRBJ1-4
clone size: once
CDR3 protein: CASNEQGGNEKLFF
CDR3 DNA: TGTGCCAGCAACGAACAGGGGGGTAATGAAAAACTGTTTTTT

V gene: TRBV28
D gene: -
J gene: TRBJ2-2
clone size: -
CDR3 protein: CASSYPPSGQLNTGELFF
CDR3 DNA: TGTGCCAGCAGTTACCCCCCAAGTGGGCAGTTGAACACCGGGGAGCTGTTTTTT

V gene: TRBV5-1
D gene: -
J gene: TRBJ2-2
clone size: -
CDR3 protein: CATSGWTGELFF
CDR3 DNA: TGCGCCACCTCAGGGTGGACCGGGGAGCTGTTTTTT

V gene: TRBV19
D gene: TRBD1
J gene: TRBJ1-1
clone size: many
CDR3 protein: CASTPFGTGRLNTEAFF
CDR3 DNA: TGTGCCAGTACCCCGTTCGGGACAGGGCGCCTGAACACTGAAGCTTTCTTT

V gene: TRBV3-1/TRBV3-2
D gene: -
J gene: TRBJ1-6
clone size: -
CDR3 protein: CASSREFSPLHF
CDR3 DNA: TGTGCCAGCAGCCGGGAGTTTTCACCCCTCCACTTT

V gene: TRBV2
D gene: -
J gene: TRBJ1-5
clone size: -
CDR3 protein: CASSRGQLGSNQPQHF
CDR3 DNA: TGTGCCAGCAGCCGCGGACAGCTTGGGAGCAATCAGCCCCAGCATTTT

V gene: TRBV4-2
D gene: TRBD2
J gene: TRBJ2-7
clone size: -
CDR3 protein: CASSRRSGGTIYEQYF
CDR3 DNA: TGTGCCAGCAGCCGCAGGAGCGGGGGAACTATCTACGAGCAGTACTTC

V gene: TRBV6-5
D gene: TRBD1
J gene: TRBJ1-1
clone size: -
CDR3 protein: CASSFGQVGTEAFF
CDR3 DNA: TGTGCCAGCAGTTTCGGACAGGTGGGAACTGAAGCTTTCTTT

V gene: TRBV7-8
D gene: -
J gene: TRBJ1-1
clone size: few
CDR3 protein: CASSDQDSNTEAFF
CDR3 DNA: TGTGCCAGCAGCGACCAGGACAGTAACACTGAAGCTTTCTTT

V gene: TRBV18
D gene: TRBD1
J gene: TRBJ1-1
clone size: -
CDR3 protein: CASSPQLQGQGNTEAFF
CDR3 DNA: TGTGCCAGCTCACCACAGCTACAGGGGCAGGGAAACACTGAAGCTTTCTTT

V gene: TRBV2
D gene: -
J gene: TRBJ1-1
clone size: few
CDR3 protein: CASSEVRGNTEAFF
CDR3 DNA: TGTGCCAGCAGTGAGGTCAGGGGGAACACTGAAGCTTTCTTT

V gene: TRBV5-5
D gene: TRBD1
J gene: TRBJ1-2
clone size: -
CDR3 protein: CASSGDRGDGNYGYTF
CDR3 DNA: TGTGCCAGCAGCGGTGACAGGGGCGACGGTAACTATGGCTACACCTTC

V gene: TRBV11-2
D gene: TRBD1
J gene: TRBJ2-5
clone size: -
CDR3 protein: CASSQRQGRETQYF
CDR3 DNA: TGTGCCAGCAGCCAACGACAGGGACGGGAGACCCAGTACTTC

V gene: TRBV2
D gene: -
J gene: TRBJ1-1
clone size: -
CDR3 protein: CATTPRTLNTEAFF
CDR3 DNA: TGTGCCACTACCCCCCGGACATTGAACACTGAAGCTTTCTTT

V gene: TRBV12-5
D gene: TRBD1
J gene: TRBJ2-5
clone size: -
CDR3 protein: CASGRQGAQETQYF
CDR3 DNA: TGTGCTAGTGGTCGACAGGGGGCCCAGGAGACCCAGTACTTC

V gene: TRBV11-2
D gene: -
J gene: TRBJ2-4
clone size: -
CDR3 protein: CASSLRGNIQYF
CDR3 DNA: TGTGCCAGCAGCTTAAGGGGAAACATTCAGTACTTC

V gene: TRBV6-4
D gene: TRBD1
J gene: TRBJ2-1
clone size: -
CDR3 protein: CASSQGQGPYNEQFF
CDR3 DNA: TGTGCCAGCAGTCAGGGACAGGGACCCTACAATGAGCAGTTCTTC

V gene: TRBV7-2
D gene: -
J gene: TRBJ1-2
clone size: -
CDR3 protein: CASSPRQAAYGYTF
CDR3 DNA: TGTGCCAGCAGCCCGCGACAAGCAGCCTATGGCTACACCTTC

V gene: TRBV28
D gene: -
J gene: TRBJ1-2
clone size: -
CDR3 protein: CASSFMRDYGYTF
CDR3 DNA: TGTGCCAGCAGTTTTATGAGGGACTATGGCTACACCTTC

V gene: TRBV7-2
D gene: -
J gene: TRBJ1-2
clone size: -
CDR3 protein: CASSTGTPHYGYTF
CDR3 DNA: TGTGCCAGCAGTACCGGGACACCTCACTATGGCTACACCTTC

V gene: TRBV24-1
D gene: -
J gene: TRBJ2-5
clone size: many
CDR3 protein: CATSAAGETQYF
CDR3 DNA: TGTGCCACCAGTGCCGCAGGGGAGACCCAGTACTTC

V gene: TRBV29-1
D gene: TRBD1
J gene: TRBJ2-7
clone size: few
CDR3 protein: CSAATGSYEQYF
CDR3 DNA: TGCAGCGCAGCGACAGGGAGCTACGAGCAGTACTTC

V gene: TRBV7-2
D gene: -
J gene: TRBJ2-7
clone size: -
CDR3 protein: CASSLEVAGPYEQYF
CDR3 DNA: TGTGCCAGCAGCTTAGAGGTCGCAGGTCCCTACGAGCAGTACTTC

V gene: TRBV5-5
D gene: TRBD1
J gene: TRBJ1-6
clone size: -
CDR3 protein: CASSPTGTGYSPLHF
CDR3 DNA: TGTGCCAGCAGCCCGACCGGGACAGGTTATTCACCCCTCCACTTT